A single sample gave rise to the 23 T cell receptor beta chains below, sequenced in a study of blood T cell repertoires in COVID-19. TCRdb's copy holds only in-frame clones and misses some; the assay was immunoSEQ multiplex PCR. The table lists some 150,000 clones, 65% to 90% of them singletons. The specimen was peripheral blood. These TCRs come from a woman aged 50 to 60 in a cohort sampled during active or convalescent COVID-19.

The chain is built from TRBV11-3 and TRBJ1-2; D is unresolved. Germline V gene data show CDR1 as SGHNT and CDR2 as YENEEA. Trimming pared 5 bases from V and 0 bases from J, leaving 19 bases between. This CDR3 has 17 amino acids. DNA of the CDR3: TGTGCCAGCAGCCATCTCTTGGGCCACAAAGCTAACTATGGCTACACCTTC. It yields the protein CASSHLLGHKANYGYTF.

V is TRBV14 and J is TRBJ2-7, with TRBD1 matching over 10 bases. This CDR3 spans 14 amino acids. Germline values: CDR1 SGHDN, CDR2 FVKESK. The junction had 2 bases not matched to a gene; V was cut back by 3 bases and J by 3 bases. The DNA of the CDR3 is TGTGCCAGCAGCCAGGACAGGGGGAACTACGAGCAGTACTTC. Translating gives CASSQDRGNYEQYF. The variable domain in full, completed from reference TRBV14 and TRBJ2-7, reads EAGVTQFPSHSVIEKGQTVTLRCDPISGHDNLYWYRRVMGKEIKFLLHFVKESKQDESGMPNNRFLAERTGGTYSTLKVQPAELEDSGVYFCASSQDRGNYEQYFGPGTRLTVT.

The rearrangement joins TRBV12-3 or TRBV12-4 to TRBJ1-2, with TRBD1 as a possible D gene (5 bases). Trimming pared 2 bases from V and 2 bases from J, leaving 6 bases between. This CDR3 has 13 residues. The CDR3 sequence is CASSLKGNYGYTF. The CDR3 region has the DNA TGTGCCAGCAGTTTAAAGGGGAACTATGGCTACACCTTC.

The chain is built from TRBV12-5 and TRBJ2-1; 7 nucleotides agree with TRBD2. Germline V gene data show CDR1 as LGHNT and CDR2 as FRNRAP. V gave up 1 base and J gave up 9 bases; unmatched junction bases: 15. The CDR3 is 17 amino acids. The CDR3 nucleotides are TGTGCTAGTGGTTTGGCCTACTCAGGGTCGCGGGGGTTTGAGCAGTTCTTC. It translates to CASGLAYSGSRGFEQFF.

The chain employs TRBV2 and TRBJ2-1, with TRBD2 matching 13 bases. The CDR3 runs to 15 residues. The germline gives CDR1 SNHLY, CDR2 FYNNEI. The ends lost 6 bases at V and 6 bases at J; junction bases unmatched: 5. The CDR3 nucleotides read TGTGCCAGCAGATCACTAGCGGGGGGGCTCAATGAGCAGTTCTTC. This translates into CASRSLAGGLNEQFF.

J is TRBJ1-4 and V is TRBV4-2; 7 bases agree with TRBD1. The CDR3 runs 16 residues. The V gene end was trimmed by 0 bases and the J gene end by 5 bases; junction bases not matched to a gene: 6. Germline CDR1 reads LGHNA; CDR2 reads YNFKEQ. This CDR3 reads CASSQESWDRNEKLFF. Written as DNA, the CDR3 is TGTGCCAGCAGCCAAGAGTCTTGGGACAGAAATGAAAAACTGTTTTTT.

The chain recombines TRBV7-8 with TRBJ2-3; D is unresolved. In germline, CDR1 is SGHVS, CDR2 FQNEAQ. V lost 5 bases and J 5 bases, leaving 8 bases between the germline ends. This CDR3 region has 12 residues. CDR3 region: CASSPMRDTQYF. The CDR3 coding sequence is TGTGCCAGCAGCCCTATGCGAGATACGCAGTATTTT.

This clone was counted a single time. The J gene is TRBJ1-5, the V gene TRBV7-2; D is ambiguous. CDR3 size: 14 residues. The V and J ends lost 7 bases and 6 bases respectively, with 16 bases between them. Germline CDR1 and CDR2: SGHTA and FQGNSA. The CDR3 DNA is TGTGCCAGCACAGATGAATCCTGGGCTCAGCCCCAGCATTTT. Translating gives CASTDESWAQPQHF.

Here the CDR3 reads CASTTGGDTGELFF. For the CDR3, the DNA is TGTGCCAGCACCACAGGGGGGGACACCGGGGAGCTGTTTTTT. The chain joins TRBV27 to TRBJ2-2; D might be TRBD1 (8 bases). Trimming cost V 7 bases and J 3 bases, with 12 bases left between them. CDR1 MNHEY and CDR2 SMNVEV come from the germline V gene (reference sequence). This CDR3 contains 14 residues.

This clone occurred a few times. CDR3 coding DNA: TGCGCCAGCAGCCCGGACTGGTCTACGCAGTATTTT. It codes for CASSPDWSTQYF. The chain joins TRBV5-1 to TRBJ2-3; TRBD2 might be the D (5 bases). The CDR3 has 12 residues. Trimming cost V 4 bases and J 8 bases, with 11 bases left between them. In germline, CDR1 is SGHRS, CDR2 YFSETQ.

This clone appeared once. V usage is TRBV2 and J usage is TRBJ1-1; TRBD1 matches at 8 bases. CDR3 length: 11 residues. J was trimmed by 4 bases and V by 9 bases; bases with no gene match: 1. Germline V gives CDR1 SNHLY, CDR2 FYNNEI. CDR3 in amino acids: CARTGGTEAFF. The CDR3 DNA is TGTGCCAGAACAGGGGGCACTGAAGCTTTCTTT.

The chain joins TRBV30 to TRBJ2-7; TRBD1 might be the D (5 bases). With 6 bases removed from V and 0 bases from J, the gap between germline ends came to 18 bases. The CDR3 extends over 15 amino acids. Germline assignment: CDR1 GTSNPN and CDR2 SVGIG (reference sequence). In DNA, the CDR3 is TGTGCCTGCCATGGGGCAGGCCGCCCCTCCTACGAGCAGTACTTC. Amino acid sequence: CACHGAGRPSYEQYF.

This sequence joins TRBV11-1 and TRBJ2-2; D is possibly TRBD1 (5 bases). Trimming stripped 7 bases from V and 4 bases from J, with 19 bases between. Germline lookup yields CDR1 SGHAT and CDR2 FQDESV (reference sequence). This CDR3 has 16 amino acids. CDR3 residues: CASTHGAGWSTGELFF. DNA for the CDR3: TGTGCCAGCACCCATGGTGCAGGGTGGAGCACCGGGGAGCTGTTTTTT.

The chain joins TRBV29-1 to TRBJ1-1; D is undetermined. Trimming removed 4 bases from V and 7 bases from J, with 13 bases in between. This CDR3 contains 12 residues. CDR1 SQVTM and CDR2 ANQGSEA come from the germline V gene. The CDR3 DNA sequence: TGCAGCGTTGCCGGCCAGGCTTTTGAAGCTTTCTTT. It yields the protein CSVAGQAFEAFF.

This rearrangement joins TRBV27 to TRBJ1-1; 10 bases are a match to TRBD1. The CDR3 sequence is 18 residues long. The junction had 17 bases not matched to a gene; V was cut back by 5 bases and J by 5 bases. Germline CDR1 and CDR2: MNHEY and SMNVEV (reference sequence). CDR3 in amino acids: CASSPSDRGLGIRTEAFF. CDR3 nucleotide sequence: TGTGCCAGCAGTCCCTCTGACAGGGGGCTCGGTATTCGAACTGAAGCTTTCTTT.

The chain employs TRBV11-2 and TRBJ2-7; perhaps TRBD1 as D (5 bases). The V end lost 4 bases, the J end lost 7 bases, and 23 bases lay between the germline ends. The CDR3 sequence is 16 residues long. CDR1 and CDR2 (germline): SGHAT, FQNNGV. The CDR3 region is CASSSDGPGPVGEQYF. The CDR3 nucleotides are TGTGCCAGCAGCTCAGACGGCCCAGGGCCGGTCGGAGAGCAGTACTTC.

V usage is TRBV5-1 and J usage is TRBJ1-3, with 7 positions matching TRBD1. The ends lost 4 bases at V and 3 bases at J; junction bases unmatched: 4. Germline V gives CDR1 SGHRS, CDR2 YFSETQ. The CDR3 contains 14 residues. The CDR3 DNA reads TGCGCCAGCAGCCACACAGGGGATGGAAACACCATATATTTT. Protein: CASSHTGDGNTIYF.

This clone has only one observation. V usage is TRBV19 and J usage is TRBJ1-4; TRBD1 is a possible D gene (5 bases). Trimming took off 5 bases at V and 0 bases at J, with 19 bases between the two ends. CDR3 length: 18 residues. CDR1 and CDR2 (germline): LNHDA, SQIVND (reference sequence). The CDR3 nucleotides are TGTGCCAGTAGTCTCGGGGTTCGGGGGGGTGCAACTAATGAAAAACTGTTTTTT. It is translated as CASSLGVRGGATNEKLFF.

The V gene is TRBV9, the J gene TRBJ2-5; TRBD2 is a possible D gene (6 bases). CDR3 length: 15 amino acids. Trimming left V 4 bases short and J 2 bases short, with 15 bases between. Germline lookup yields CDR1 SGDLS and CDR2 YYNGEE. The CDR3: CASSPTGTPQETQYF. CDR3 DNA: TGTGCCAGCAGCCCAACCGGGACTCCACAAGAGACCCAGTACTTC. Full variable domain (outside the CDR3, taken from reference TRBV9 and TRBJ2-5): DSGVTQTPKHLITATGQRVTLRCSPRSGDLSVYWYQQSLDQGLQFLIQYYNGEERAKGNILERFSAQQFPDLHSELNLSSLELGDSALYFCASSPTGTPQETQYFGPGTRLLVL.

The V gene is TRBV5-4, the J gene TRBJ2-5; unclear D gene. Trimming left V 1 base short and J 4 bases short, with 11 bases between. This CDR3 has 14 residues. Looked up from germline, CDR1 is SGHNT and CDR2 is YYREEE (reference sequence). CDR3 sequence: CASSLSSYGETQYF. The CDR3 DNA sequence: TGTGCCAGCAGCTTGAGCTCTTATGGAGAGACCCAGTACTTC.

CDR3 region: CASSPGLSVEDGYTF. The CDR3 DNA reads TGCGCCAGCAGCCCGGGCCTTAGCGTAGAGGATGGCTACACCTTC. The rearrangement links TRBV5-1 to TRBJ1-2; D remains unclear. V was trimmed by 4 bases and J by 6 bases, leaving 19 bases between them. The CDR3 extends over 15 amino acids. CDR1 is SGHRS, CDR2 YFSETQ, per germline.

The rearrangement links TRBV5-6 to TRBJ2-7; D not resolved. With 2 bases removed from V and 5 bases from J, the gap between germline ends came to 5 bases. The CDR3 extends over 11 amino acids. In germline, CDR1 is SGHDT, CDR2 YYEEEE. The DNA of the CDR3 is TGTGCCAGCAGCTTTCTCGACGAGCAGTACTTC. As protein: CASSFLDEQYF.

This clone was recorded once. The junction departs from the called germline gene at one end, perhaps through a read error. J is TRBJ2-7 and V is TRBV9; perhaps TRBD2 as D (6 bases). Per the germline V gene, CDR1 is SGDLS and CDR2 is YYNGEE. This CDR3 has 14 residues. The CDR3 DNA reads TGTGCCAGCACCCCCACTAGCCGGTCCTTCGAGCAGTACTTC. Amino acid sequence: CASTPTSRSFEQYF.